This TCR beta chain was sequenced for a study of spatial heterogeneity in lung cancer. This clonotype occurred many times. Time point indicated: blood at routine non-recurrence follow-up after resection. The authors sequenced whole RNA from tumor, nontumor lung or frozen PBMC without sorting. TCRdb fed the 5' RACE reads into MiXCR, producing one record per CDR3 protein. The sample holds roughly 120,000 distinct CDR3 sequences, 9.5% to 15% seen once. The CDR3 spans 14 residues. V was pared by 4 bases and J by 4 bases, with 4 bases of the junction left unmatched. CDR1 and CDR2 (germline): LNHDA, SQIVND (reference sequence).

This sample comprised PBMCs, obtained at follow-up. The chain has TRBV19 and TRBJ2-3, with TRBD1 matching over 8 bases. The receptor's source is a male donor with early-stage non-small cell lung cancer. The CDR3 spells CASSRTGRSDTQYF. The CDR3 region has the DNA TGTGCCAGTAGTAGGACAGGGCGGTCAGATACGCAGTATTTT.